The 14 T cell receptor beta chains presented below share a single source sample, sequenced in a study of tissue T cells after allogeneic stem cell transplantation. Clones were sequenced by immunoSEQ multiplex PCR, and TCRdb holds only the in-frame ones, with some missing. The table includes 8,500 to 9,500 clones, 45% detected once. Sample time point: mouse harvest day 7 after allogeneic transplant. Tail vein injection delivered 10^7 T-cell-depleted bone marrow cells and 10^6 splenic CD5+ T cells. The specimen was gut tissue. The receptors were sampled from a female BALB/c mouse given C57BL/6 T cells with graft-versus-host disease after an allogeneic hematopoietic cell transplant.

As concerns this clone: Here the gene names and germline are mouse. The CDR3 goes on 1 residue after the read ends, and that part is filled in from the germline J gene. This chain links TRBV13-2 with TRBJ2-1; 10 bases are shared with TRBD1. The CDR3 length is 16 residues. Trimming took 2 bases from V and 3 from J; bases not matched to a gene: 5. Germline V gives CDR1 NNHNN, CDR2 SYGAGS (reference sequence). The CDR3 loop reads CASGEWGDRGYAEQFF. The CDR3 DNA, read in part, is TGTGCCAGCGGTGAGTGGGGGGACAGGGGCTATGCTGAGCAGTTC.

A word on this clone: The gene symbols are mouse symbols. The read terminates 1 residue ahead of where the CDR3 ends, so the germline J gene completes it. This sequence joins TRBV23 and TRBJ1-4. Per germline, CDR1 KGHTA and CDR2 FQNQQP. The CDR3 runs 14 residues. The CDR3 sequence: CSSSPSGFNERLFF. Incomplete CDR3 DNA: TGCTCCAGCAGTCCCTCGGGTTTCAACGAAAGATTATTT.

Concerning this clone: Genes and germline come from the mouse. The read ends 1 residue early relative to the CDR3; the germline J gene fills the gap. The identical CDR3 is also encoded by other nucleotide sequences in the sample. The genes are TRBV16 and TRBJ2-3; the D call may be TRBD1 or TRBD2 (5 bases each). This CDR3 comprises 13 residues. The germline gives CDR1 SGHSA, CDR2 FRNQAP. Trimming left V 1 base short and J 3 bases short, with 5 bases between. This chain's CDR3 is CASSLGGAETLYF. The sequenced CDR3 bases are TGTGCAAGCAGCTTAGGGGGGGCAGAAACGCTGTAT.

Remarks on this clone: Mouse gene names and germline throughout. The missing CDR3 end, 1 residue past where the read stops, is filled in from the germline J gene. The genes are TRBV13-3 and TRBJ1-4; D gene ambiguous. V was trimmed by 4 bases and J by 0 bases, leaving 7 bases between them. Germline V gene sequence: CDR1 NNHDY, CDR2 SYVADS. The CDR3 runs 14 residues. The sequenced part of the CDR3 DNA is TGTGCCAGCAGTCCGACAATTTCCAACGAAAGATTATTT. It codes for CASSPTISNERLF. The whole CDR3 sequence reads CASSPTISNERLFF.

On this clone: Gene names are mouse gene names. The CDR3 here is CASSLVGGQDTQYF. The CDR3 DNA, read in part, is TGTGCCAGCTCTCTCGTGGGTGGCCAAGACACCCAGTAC. V usage is TRBV12-1 and J usage is TRBJ2-5, with no clear D. The CDR3 end falls 1 residue outside the read, so it is completed with the germline J gene. CDR1 is SGHSN and CDR2 is HYEKVE in the germline V gene. Trimming cost V 0 bases and J 2 bases, with 8 bases left between them. The CDR3 loop spans 14 amino acids.

About this clone: The germline and genes are mouse ones. The read finishes 1 residue shy of the CDR3 end, and the germline J gene is used to complete it. The J gene is TRBJ2-2, the V gene TRBV12-1; 9 positions agree with TRBD2. Per germline, CDR1 SGHSN and CDR2 HYEKVE. CDR3 length equals 15 residues. The V segment lost 2 bases and the J segment 2 bases; nucleotides outside the gene matches: 2. The CDR3 loop reads CASSPGLGNTGQLYF. Incomplete CDR3 DNA: TGTGCCAGCTCTCCCGGACTGGGGAACACCGGGCAGCTCTAC.

Worth noting for this clone: Gene names are mouse gene names. The CDR3 is cut off 1 residue early in the read; its end comes from the germline J gene. This chain joins TRBV23 and TRBJ1-6; the DNA was not compared with TRBD1, the D call given in the table. TRBJ1-6 is treated as an ORF (open reading frame) with a function not yet certain. CDR1 and CDR2 (germline): KGHTA, FQNQQP. This CDR3 region has 13 residues. Partial CDR3 DNA: TGCTCCAGCAGTCCCAGATATAATTCGCCCCTCTAC. Protein: CSSSPRYNSPLY. The full-length CDR3 reads as CSSSPRYNSPLYF.

Notes on this clone: Germline and genes: mouse. The read terminates 1 residue before the CDR3 end, so the remaining end is supplied by the germline J gene. The genes are TRBV26 and TRBJ2-1; 7 bases match TRBD1. This CDR3 region has 14 residues. Germline V gene sequence: CDR1 KGHPV, CDR2 FQNQEV (reference sequence). J was trimmed by 3 bases and V by 6 bases; bases with no gene match: 5. CDR3 sequence reads: CASSRGQTYAEQFF. The sequenced part of the CDR3 DNA is TGTGCCAGCAGCCGGGGACAGACCTATGCTGAGCAGTTC.

Sample share makes this clone medium-sized. Mouse germline and gene names are used. The missing CDR3 end, 1 residue past where the read stops, is filled in from the germline J gene. The gene calls are TRBV5 and TRBJ2-5; 8 bases fit TRBD2. Trimming removed 4 bases from V and 6 bases from J; junction bases left unmatched: 3. Germline CDR1 is LGHNA and CDR2 is YNLKQL (reference sequence). This CDR3 is built from 13 residues. The covered CDR3 bases are TGTGCCAGCAGCCTCCGGGGGGGCGACACCCAGTAC. It is translated as CASSLRGGDTQY. The complete CDR3 protein is CASSLRGGDTQYF.

To note about this clone: Genes here carry mouse names. The read falls 1 residue short of the CDR3 end, and the missing part is taken from the germline J gene. J is TRBJ1-4 and V is TRBV12-1, with TRBD1 matching 12 bases. Germline CDR1 is SGHSN and CDR2 is HYEKVE. The CDR3 spans 15 residues. V trimming: 3 bases; J trimming: 7 bases; junction bases outside the gene matches: 5. CDR3 protein: CASSFGTGGGERLFF. The CDR3 DNA, read in part, is TGTGCCAGCTCTTTCGGGACAGGGGGCGGCGAAAGATTATTT. The entire variable domain, with the rest obtained from reference TRBV12-1 and TRBJ1-4, is as follows: DSGVVQSPRHIIKEKGGRSVLTCIPISGHSNVVWYQQTLGKELKFLIQHYEKVERDKGFLPSRFSVQQFDDYHSEMNMSALELEDSAMYFCASSFGTGGGERLFFGHGTKLSVL.

With regard to this clone: Gene names follow the mouse nomenclature. Read data end 1 residue before the CDR3 end; the end is taken from the germline J gene. This chain uses TRBV26 with TRBJ2-7; TRBD1 might be the D (5 bases). This CDR3 region has 14 residues. Germline-derived CDR1 and CDR2 are KGHPV and FQNQEV (reference sequence). With 2 bases removed from V and 0 bases from J, the gap between germline ends came to 8 bases. CDR3 DNA (partial): TGTGCCAGCAGTCTGGAGGGGAGCTCCTATGAACAGTAC. Amino acids: CASSLEGSSYEQY. The entire CDR3 protein reads CASSLEGSSYEQYF.

Note on this clone: Mouse germline and gene names are used. The read ends 1 residue early relative to the CDR3; the germline J gene fills the gap. This chain connects TRBV26 to TRBJ2-7, with 9 nucleotides matching TRBD2. Germline CDR1 KGHPV, CDR2 FQNQEV (reference sequence). V lost 2 bases, J lost 3 bases, and 2 bases stayed unmatched. The CDR3 contains 14 residues. Incomplete CDR3 DNA: TGTGCCAGCAGTCTGAGGACTGGGGTCTATGAACAGTAC. As protein: CASSLRTGVYEQY. The CDR3 in its entirety is CASSLRTGVYEQYF.

This clone is labeled medium-sized. Gene names and germline refer to mouse. The read terminates 1 residue before the CDR3 end, so the remaining end is supplied by the germline J gene. The chain joins TRBV23 to TRBJ2-2. The CDR3 is 14 residues long. Germline CDR1 is KGHTA and CDR2 is FQNQQP. CDR3 DNA (partial): TGCTCCAGCAGCGGAGGAACAAACACCGGGCAGCTCTAC. Its protein product is CSSSGGTNTGQLY. The whole CDR3 sequence is CSSSGGTNTGQLYF.

Turning to this clone: Gene and germline names: mouse. Coverage ceases 1 residue before the CDR3 finishes, and the germline J gene fills in the end. This chain links TRBV31 with TRBJ2-1; 11 bases are a match to TRBD2. V lost 5 bases to trimming and J lost 7 bases; unmatched junction nucleotides: 10. Looked up from germline, CDR1 is GKSSPN and CDR2 is SITVG. This CDR3 region has 15 residues. The DNA read from the CDR3 is TGTGCCTGGGGTCCGGGACTGGGGGTCTTAGCTGAGCAGTTC. Its translation: CAWGPGLGVLAEQF. The CDR3 as a whole reads CAWGPGLGVLAEQFF.